Given below is one TCR beta chain in context. Its antigen is unidentified. The data stem from a study of beta chain features in type 1 diabetes. Study background: The number of sorted cells examined across all samples was some 99,000,000. Overall study results and limits: When VDJ junctions were examined, type 1 diabetes patients showed fewer insertions and more deletions. Among all four CD4+ subsets, Type 1 diabetes patients had TCRB CDR3s that were moderately but significantly shorter.

Deletions cut 5 bases from V and 2 bases from J, with 6 bases between. Per the germline V gene, CDR1 is SGHAT and CDR2 is FQNNGV. This CDR3 spans 12 amino acids. The entirety of the isolated RNA underwent reverse transcription, so expressed TCRB transcripts were sequenced. TCRdb keeps only in-frame clones here, not all; method: immunoSEQ multiplex PCR. The sample consists of about 180,000 clones, about 7.8% of them appearing once. Researchers reported sorting CD4+ naive, central memory, regulatory and stem cell-like memory cells via CD45RO/CCR7/CD25/CD127/CD95/CD27. Sequencing input: central memory CD4+ T cells from blood. The chain employs TRBV11-2 and TRBJ1-1; D ambiguous. The clonotype was recovered from a woman in her 40s with type 1 diabetes. The CDR3 loop reads CASSGLNTEAFF. The CDR3, as DNA: TGTGCCAGCAGCGGGCTTAACACTGAAGCTTTCTTT.